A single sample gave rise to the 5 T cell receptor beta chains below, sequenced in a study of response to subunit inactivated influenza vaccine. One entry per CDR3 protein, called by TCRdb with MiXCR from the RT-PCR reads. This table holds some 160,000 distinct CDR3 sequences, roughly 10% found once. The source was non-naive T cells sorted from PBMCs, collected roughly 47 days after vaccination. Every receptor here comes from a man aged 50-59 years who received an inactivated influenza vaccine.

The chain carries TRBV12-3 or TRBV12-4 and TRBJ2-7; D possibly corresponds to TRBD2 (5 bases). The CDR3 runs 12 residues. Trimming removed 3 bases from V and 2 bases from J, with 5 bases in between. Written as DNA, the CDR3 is TGTGCCAGCAGTTTCGGGGCCTACGAGCAGTACTTC. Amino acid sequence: CASSFGAYEQYF.

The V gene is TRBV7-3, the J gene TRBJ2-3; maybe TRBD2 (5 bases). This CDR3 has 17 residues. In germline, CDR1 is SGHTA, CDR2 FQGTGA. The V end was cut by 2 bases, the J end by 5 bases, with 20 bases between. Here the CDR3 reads CASSLSPGRGWKDTQYF. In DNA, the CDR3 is TGTGCCAGCAGCTTATCGCCGGGTCGCGGGTGGAAAGATACGCAGTATTTT.

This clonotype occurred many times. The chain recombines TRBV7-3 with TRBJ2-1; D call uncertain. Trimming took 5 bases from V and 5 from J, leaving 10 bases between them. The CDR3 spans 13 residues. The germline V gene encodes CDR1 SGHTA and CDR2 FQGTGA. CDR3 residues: CASSPGPNNEQFF. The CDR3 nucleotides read TGTGCCAGCAGCCCCGGACCTAACAATGAGCAGTTCTTC.

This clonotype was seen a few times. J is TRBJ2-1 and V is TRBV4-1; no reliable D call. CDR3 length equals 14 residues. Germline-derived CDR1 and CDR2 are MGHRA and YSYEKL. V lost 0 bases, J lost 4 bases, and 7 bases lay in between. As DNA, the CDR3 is TGCGCCAGCAGCCAAGATTGGAGATACAATGAGCAGTTCTTC. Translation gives CASSQDWRYNEQFF.

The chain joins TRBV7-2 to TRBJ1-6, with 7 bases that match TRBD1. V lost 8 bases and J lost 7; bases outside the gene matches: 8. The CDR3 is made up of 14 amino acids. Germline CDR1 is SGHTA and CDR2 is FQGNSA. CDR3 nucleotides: TGTGCCAGCGCCTTACAGGGGTTGAATTCACCCCTCCACTTT. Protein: CASALQGLNSPLHF.